The TCR beta chain described here comes from a study of T cell responses to AZD1222 COVID-19 vaccine. Study-level background: The study pooled second doses at about 4 or about 12 weeks.

Deletions cut 3 bases from V and 9 bases from J, with 13 bases between. The V gene's germline CDR1 is SGHDT and CDR2 YYEEEE. The CDR3 sequence is 14 residues long. Study findings and constraints: Spike as a whole was targeted by vaccine-associated CD4 TCRs, dominant at 160-218 and 743-854. Sampling that yielded the repertoires occurred only after the peak T cell response. Donors were chiefly white British, with a greater number of females, and clonal diversity was perhaps underestimated.

The protocol was immunoSEQ multiplex PCR, while the TCRdb copy is restricted to in-frame clones and leaves out a portion. In the table there are fewer than 90,000 clones, around nine tenths of which are singletons. This clone was picked up one time. Its antigen is not identified. This TCR was sampled from an adult in good health. The V and J genes are TRBV5-6 and TRBJ1-6; D uncertain. Sequences were derived from peripheral blood, sampled on day 0 of AZD1222 vaccination. In DNA, the CDR3 is TGTGCCAGCAGCTCACCGACTATCGGTTCACCCCTCCACTTT. It translates to CASSSPTIGSPLHF.